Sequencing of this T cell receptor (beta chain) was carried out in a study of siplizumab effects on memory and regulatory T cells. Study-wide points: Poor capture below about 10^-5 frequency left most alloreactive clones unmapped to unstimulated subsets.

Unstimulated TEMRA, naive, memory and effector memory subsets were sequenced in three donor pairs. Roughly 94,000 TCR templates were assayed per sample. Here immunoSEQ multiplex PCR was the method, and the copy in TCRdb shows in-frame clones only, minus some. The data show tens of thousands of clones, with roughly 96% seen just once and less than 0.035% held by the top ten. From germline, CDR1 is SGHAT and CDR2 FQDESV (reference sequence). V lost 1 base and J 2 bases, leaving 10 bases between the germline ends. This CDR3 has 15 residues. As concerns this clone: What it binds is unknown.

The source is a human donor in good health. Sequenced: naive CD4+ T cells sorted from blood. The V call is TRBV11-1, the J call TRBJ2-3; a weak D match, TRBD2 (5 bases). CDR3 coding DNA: TGTGCCAGCAGCTTAGGCAGGACTGTCACAGATACGCAGTATTTT. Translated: CASSLGRTVTDTQYF.